This TCR beta chain was documented in a study of CD8 T cells in ankylosing spondylitis. Study-level results: Seemingly distinctive of ankylosing spondylitis blood was a TCR beta motif formed by eight highly homologous variants. According to the report, clones linked to the disease were significantly enriched in matched synovial fluid samples taken from ankylosing spondylitis patients. Certain motif variants had earlier appeared in reactive arthritis synovial fluid and blood. Disease-linked clones were found to be CD8+ and relatively rare in peripheral blood.

Regarding this clonotype: Antigen unknown. One base away lies a much larger clone, so this may be a sequencing read error.

TCRdb fed the 5' RACE reads into MiXCR, producing one record per CDR3 protein. This table has approximately 200,000 distinct CDR3 sequences, about an eighth appearing once. The CDR3 sequence is 12 residues long. The TCR originated in a female donor with ankylosing spondylitis or in good health (not recorded which). Sequencing was carried out using blood, either unsorted or a sorted T cell fraction (not recorded which). The chain carries TRBV12-3 or TRBV12-4 and TRBJ2-1; D uncertain. In nucleotides, the CDR3 is TGTGTCAGCAGTTTAAATACGGCTGAGCAGTTCTTC. Encoded protein: CVSSLNTAEQFF.